This T cell receptor beta chain appears in the sequencing data of a study of spatial heterogeneity in lung cancer. On the study more broadly: Detection consistently yielded more beta chains than alpha chains. Points from the study as a whole: Tracking of tumor mutation counts was seen in expanded intratumoral alpha and beta TCR counts.

This clonotype appeared many times. Antigen unknown. TCRdb reprocessed the 5' RACE reads with MiXCR, giving one entry per CDR3 protein. The sample has approximately 3,700 distinct CDR3 sequences, roughly 5% seen once. As to time point: sample taken at primary tumor resection. Tumor, nontumor lung or frozen PBMC supplied whole RNA that was sequenced unsorted. This clonotype was sampled from a female donor with early-stage non-small cell lung cancer. This material consisted of lung tumor tissue, taken at surgery.

The CDR3 reads CASSPLAGGDDEQYF. As DNA, the CDR3 is TGTGCCAGCAGCCCTCTAGCGGGAGGGGACGACGAGCAGTACTTC. The chain uses TRBV12-3 or TRBV12-4 and TRBJ2-7, with 12 bases that match TRBD2. The V segment lost 6 bases and the J segment 5 bases; nucleotides outside the gene matches: 8. The length of the CDR3 is 15 residues.